This T cell receptor beta chain was obtained from a study of identical twins. The sample holds a few counts of this clonotype. Its antigen is not identified. TCRdb itself ran the 5' RACE reads through MiXCR, one entry per CDR3 protein. This table holds about 250,000 distinct CDR3 sequences, 7.5% found once. Regarding the study as a whole: Fewer insertions were carried by abundant cord blood beta clonotypes, but none was seen in memory repertoires.

V dropped 5 bases and J dropped 1 base, with 8 bases sitting between them. Germline V lookup: CDR1 MGHRA, CDR2 YSYEKL. This CDR3 is built from 13 residues. The same sample was also used in a study of yellow fever vaccine responses in identical twins.

Sequenced: CD8+ T cells sorted from blood. The source is a young woman in good health. The chain uses TRBV4-1 and TRBJ1-1; tentative D call: TRBD1 (5 bases). CDR3 protein: CASSMGGNTEAFF. CDR3 bases: TGCGCCAGCAGCATGGGGGGGAACACTGAAGCTTTCTTT.